This T cell receptor (beta chain) stems from a study of early T cells in non-severe SARS-CoV-2 infection. Study-level information: Unpaired chains resulted from sequencing bulk RNA of unsorted whole blood. The study, taken as a whole, reports: VDJdb-based annotation leaned toward anti-spike CD8 responses and missed private and CD4 specificities.

TCRdb itself ran the 5' RACE reads through MiXCR, one entry per CDR3 protein. The data contain 50,000 to 65,000 distinct CDR3 sequences, approximately 11% of them singletons. This clonotype was recorded at least ten times. Antigen specificity is unknown. CDR1 is LGHNT, CDR2 FRNRAP, per germline. Between the trimmed V and J ends, which lost 6 bases and 7 bases, there was a span of 9 bases. The CDR3 runs 12 residues. This sample comprised whole blood, obtained at baseline. The receptor comes from an adult who was a healthcare worker with PCR-confirmed SARS-CoV-2 infection or an uninfected control (not recorded which). The chain links TRBV12-5 to TRBJ1-4; D uncertain. CDR3 amino acids: CASGMEVEKLFF. The CDR3 coding sequence is TGTGCTAGTGGGATGGAAGTTGAAAAACTGTTTTTT.